Below, 18 T cell receptor beta chains from the same sample are listed, as sequenced in a study of blood T cells in healthy people across ages. The authors ran a second PCR of roughly 6 to 12 cycles using a sample-barcoded 5' primer and a J-beta primer mix. TCRdb itself ran the 5' RACE reads through MiXCR, one entry per CDR3 protein. The sample holds 1.5 million to 2 million distinct CDR3 sequences; roughly 43% are singletons and the top ten take roughly 23%. Material for sequencing was blood. These receptors all stem from a human donor in good health.

The chain joins TRBV7-9 to TRBJ2-1, with a possible D match to TRBD2 (6 bases). V lost 3 bases, J lost 5 bases, and 14 bases lay in between. The CDR3 consists of 15 residues. Germline CDR1 reads SEHNR; CDR2 reads FQNEAQ (reference sequence). The CDR3 is CASSFSGVNDNEQFF. The CDR3 DNA sequence: TGTGCCAGCAGCTTTTCGGGGGTAAATGACAATGAGCAGTTCTTC.

The rearrangement uses TRBV4-3 and TRBJ2-7; 7 bases match TRBD1. This CDR3 is built from 19 residues. V lost 3 bases to trimming and J lost 0 bases; unmatched junction nucleotides: 17. In germline, CDR1 is LGHNA, CDR2 YSLEER. CDR3 nucleotide sequence: TGCGCCAGCAGCCACACAAATCTCGATCCGACAGGGAGCTCCTACGAGCAGTACTTC. Residues: CASSHTNLDPTGSSYEQYF.

This clonotype has a handful of counts. The chain joins TRBV2 to TRBJ2-1; D gene uncertain. V was clipped by 4 bases and J by 10 bases, with 5 bases between them. Germline assignment: CDR1 SNHLY and CDR2 FYNNEI. The CDR3 runs to 10 residues. The CDR3 region has the DNA TGTGCCAGCAGTGTGGAAGAGCAGTTCTTC. Encoded protein: CASSVEEQFF.

CDR3 DNA: TGCAGCATTGCCTATGGGACAGGTCCCACCCTCTACGAGCAGTACTTC. It codes for CSIAYGTGPTLYEQYF. The genes are TRBV29-1 and TRBJ2-7; 8 nucleotides align to TRBD1. V shed 8 bases, J shed 3 bases, and the junction held 18 bases outside the gene matches. The CDR3 length is 16 residues. Germline assignment: CDR1 SQVTM and CDR2 ANQGSEA.

Remarks on this clonotype: The junction shows a germline mismatch at one end, possibly a read error. CDR3 region: CACSFHRGGSYEQYF. The CDR3 nucleotides are TGTGCCTGCAGCTTCCACAGGGGTGGCTCCTACGAGCAGTACTTC. The V gene is TRBV7-2, the J gene TRBJ2-7; 7 nucleotides match TRBD1. Germline CDR1 is SGHTA and CDR2 is FQGNSA. This CDR3 comprises 15 residues.

The chain has TRBV12-5 and TRBJ2-1; D is uncertain. CDR1 and CDR2 from the germline V gene are LGHNT and FRNRAP. The V end lost 10 bases, the J end lost 6 bases, and 19 bases lay between the germline ends. The CDR3 loop spans 14 amino acids. CDR3 DNA sequence: TGTGCTAATGGACCTTTTGATGGATCCAATGAGCAGTTCTTC. It yields the protein CANGPFDGSNEQFF. The full variable domain, with the rest looked up from reference TRBV12-5 and TRBJ2-1, is DARVTQTPRHKVTEMGQEVTMRCQPILGHNTVFWYRQTMMQGLELLAYFRNRAPLDDSGMPKDRFSAEMPDATLATLKIQPSEPRDSAVYFCANGPFDGSNEQFFGPGTRLTVL.

The gene calls are TRBV7-9 and TRBJ2-7, with D perhaps given as TRBD1 or TRBD2 (5 bases each). Trimming left V 4 bases short and J 3 bases short, with 13 bases between. Germline CDR1 and CDR2: SEHNR and FQNEAQ (reference sequence). This CDR3 has 14 amino acids. The CDR3 coding sequence is TGTGCCAGCAGCTCCTTCCGGGACGACTACGAGCAGTACTTC. It encodes CASSSFRDDYEQYF.

The CDR3 spells CASTERVWGSAGYNEQFF. CDR3 coding DNA: TGTGCCAGCACCGAGAGGGTTTGGGGTAGCGCCGGCTACAATGAGCAGTTCTTC. The chain joins TRBV2 to TRBJ2-1; maybe TRBD2 (5 bases). Germline CDR1 reads SNHLY; CDR2 reads FYNNEI. The CDR3 is 18 amino acids. Trimming removed 7 bases at V and 3 bases at J, with 25 bases between.

V gene TRBV7-2 combines with J gene TRBJ2-3; D is possibly TRBD1 or TRBD2 (6 bases each). The germline V gene encodes CDR1 SGHTA and CDR2 FQGNSA. The CDR3 sequence is 17 residues long. Trimming stripped 1 base from V and 1 base from J, with 15 bases between. The CDR3: CASSLVRGGGRTDTQYF. The CDR3 nucleotides are TGTGCCAGCAGCTTAGTAAGAGGAGGGGGGCGCACAGATACGCAGTATTTT.

At least ten counts were recorded for this clonotype. This chain connects TRBV6-1 to TRBJ2-6; D is undetermined. Germline V gene lookup returns CDR1 MNHNS and CDR2 SASEGT. Trimming stripped 5 bases from V and 0 bases from J, with 14 bases between. This CDR3 region has 17 residues. CDR3 DNA sequence: TGTGCCAGCAGTAAACCCCCGATCTACTCTGGGGCCAACGTCCTGACTTTC. This gives the protein CASSKPPIYSGANVLTF.

About this clonotype itself: A read error may account for a junction end that differs from germline. This chain uses TRBV4-2 with TRBJ2-3; D unresolved. The germline V gene has CDR1 LGHNA and CDR2 YNFKEQ. This CDR3 is 15 amino acids long. Written as DNA, the CDR3 is TGTGCCAGTAGCCAACTTAGAGACGGGACAGATACGCAGTATTTT. Translated, it gives CASSQLRDGTDTQYF.

This chain joins TRBV27 and TRBJ2-7; possible D gene TRBD1, 6 bases. Germline V gene data show CDR1 as MNHEY and CDR2 as SMNVEV (reference sequence). The CDR3 extends over 14 amino acids. V lost 5 bases and J 4 bases, leaving 15 bases between the germline ends. CDR3 sequence reads: CASSPWTEGYEQYF. The DNA for the CDR3 is TGTGCCAGCAGTCCGTGGACAGAAGGATACGAGCAGTACTTC.

The rearrangement links TRBV5-6 to TRBJ1-2; no clear D gene. The CDR3 runs 14 residues. Germline V lookup: CDR1 SGHDT, CDR2 YYEEEE. Trimming shortened V by 1 base and J by 2 bases, and 9 bases separated the two germline ends. The CDR3 DNA reads as TGTGCCAGCAGCTTGCTGCTATTAAACTATGGCTACACCTTC. It encodes CASSLLLLNYGYTF. The full variable domain, rest sourced from reference TRBV5-6 and TRBJ1-2, is DAGVTQSPTHLIKTRGQQVTLRCSPKSGHDTVSWYQQALGQGPQFIFQYYEEEERQRGNFPDRFSGHQFPNYSSELNVNALLLGDSALYLCASSLLLLNYGYTFGSGTRLTVV.

The chain couples TRBV4-3 to TRBJ2-4; TRBD1 matches 8 bases. The assigned J gene may be wrong: the sequence end matches TRBJ2-7 better. This CDR3 region has 15 residues. CDR1 LGHNA and CDR2 YSLEER come from the germline V gene. In nucleotides, the CDR3 is TGCGCCAGCAGCCATAACCGGGACAGGAAATACGAGCAGTACTTC. It translates to CASSHNRDRKYEQYF.

The chain joins TRBV27 to TRBJ2-7, with 7 bases matching TRBD2. The V segment lost 4 bases and the J segment 2 bases; nucleotides outside the gene matches: 8. This CDR3 comprises 15 residues. The germline V gene encodes CDR1 MNHEY and CDR2 SMNVEV (reference sequence). The CDR3 is CASSSRGVGTYEQYF. The CDR3 bases are TGTGCCAGCAGTTCACGGGGGGTAGGGACCTACGAGCAGTACTTC.

The chain links TRBV27 to TRBJ1-2; the match to TRBD1 covers 11 bases. The CDR3 totals 18 residues. The V gene's germline CDR1 is MNHEY and CDR2 SMNVEV (reference sequence). The trim removed 6 bases at V and 4 bases at J, leaving 16 bases unmatched. The CDR3 loop is CASRGYGQGAGIFYGYTF. CDR3 nucleotides: TGTGCCAGCAGGGGTTATGGACAGGGGGCGGGTATCTTCTATGGCTACACCTTC.

A remark on this clonotype: The junction departs from the called germline gene at one end, perhaps through a read error. The rearrangement uses TRBV7-2 and TRBJ1-4; 9 nucleotides align to TRBD1. The CDR3 is 15 residues long. Germline assignment: CDR1 SGHTA and CDR2 FQGNSA. The CDR3 nucleotides read TGTGCCAACAGCCCTACAGGGGGCGGGAATGAAAAACTGTTTTTT. Translating gives CANSPTGGGNEKLFF.

This rearrangement joins TRBV7-2 to TRBJ2-3, with D tentatively TRBD1 (5 bases). CDR1 and CDR2 from the germline V gene are SGHTA and FQGNSA. V was pared by 2 bases and J by 8 bases, with 11 bases between. The CDR3 has 13 residues. CDR3 residues: CASSLQGESTQYF. For the CDR3, the DNA is TGTGCCAGCAGCTTACAGGGCGAAAGTACGCAGTATTTT.